Following are 19 T cell receptor beta chains from one sample sequenced in a study of T cell responses to AZD1222 COVID-19 vaccine (dated by TCRdb to 2020 to 2023). The library was prepared using the immunoSEQ multiplex PCR assay. What TCRdb holds here is the immuneACCESS table cut down to in-frame rearrangements. Part of the clones is not present; checked against another copy, under half of the missing clones reflect an unresolved V gene, and the others are unexplained. The sample profile shows 99,000 or so clones; 87% of them were found once. The leading ten clones occupy under 3.5% of the sample. Interpreted using the paper, the time point label stands for: baseline before first vaccination. The material sequenced was peripheral blood, taken on day 0 of AZD1222 vaccination. The source of these receptors is an adult in good health.

The rearrangement uses TRBV10-2 and TRBJ1-1; 9 positions match TRBD1. Trimming cost V 2 bases and J 7 bases; bases outside gene matches: 17. The CDR3 length is 18 residues. Per germline, CDR1 WSHSY and CDR2 SAAADI. The DNA of the CDR3 is TGCGCCAGCAGTGAGACCCTCCGACAGGGGGGTATGTTCGGTGAAGCTTTCTTT. Protein sequence: CASSETLRQGGMFGEAFF.

The chain joins TRBV2 to TRBJ1-1; TRBD1 agrees at 7 bases. The germline V gene has CDR1 SNHLY and CDR2 FYNNEI. V shed 5 bases and J 7 bases; nucleotides not matched to a gene: 7. This CDR3 region has 13 residues. The CDR3 loop is CASSPSWTGEAFF. DNA of the CDR3: TGTGCCAGCAGTCCCTCCTGGACAGGTGAAGCTTTCTTT.

The chain combines TRBV29-1 with TRBJ1-2; D ambiguous. The CDR3 sequence is 13 residues long. CDR1 is SQVTM, CDR2 ANQGSEA, per germline. With 4 bases removed from V and 4 bases from J, the gap between germline ends came to 13 bases. CDR3 residues: CSVGVSEFYGYTF. In DNA, the CDR3 is TGCAGCGTTGGGGTATCCGAGTTCTATGGCTACACCTTC.

This clone has just one count. The chain links TRBV11-3 to TRBJ2-2; D is possibly TRBD1 (6 bases). CDR3 length equals 14 residues. Trimming cost V 5 bases and J 4 bases, with 11 bases left between them. Looked up from germline, CDR1 is SGHNT and CDR2 is YENEEA. The CDR3 bases are TGTGCCAGCAGCCCCCGGGACACCACCGGGGAGCTGTTTTTT. It is translated as CASSPRDTTGELFF.

V and J are TRBV7-6 and TRBJ2-6; tentatively, D is TRBD1 (7 bases). Between the trimmed V and J ends, which lost 1 base and 4 bases, there was a span of 20 bases. The CDR3 runs to 19 residues. Germline lookup yields CDR1 SGHVS and CDR2 FNYEAQ. CDR3 DNA: TGTGCCAGCAGCTTAGAAGGCAGGGGGACTTTCTCCGGGGCCAACGTCCTGACTTTC. It specifies CASSLEGRGTFSGANVLTF. Full variable domain (missing parts from reference TRBV7-6 and TRBJ2-6): GAGVSQSPRYKVTKRGQDVALRCDPISGHVSLYWYRQALGQGPEFLTYFNYEAQQDKSGLPNDRFSAERPEGSISTLTIQRTEQRDSAMYRCASSLEGRGTFSGANVLTFGAGSRLTVL.

This sequence joins TRBV19 and TRBJ1-2; D gene unclear. V was clipped by 3 bases and J by 5 bases, with 13 bases between them. The V gene's germline CDR1 is LNHDA and CDR2 SQIVND (reference sequence). This CDR3 comprises 14 residues. The CDR3 protein is CASSILGGVYGYTF. CDR3 bases: TGTGCCAGTAGTATTCTCGGCGGAGTTTATGGCTACACCTTC.

The chain joins TRBV6-2 or TRBV6-3 to TRBJ1-6, with D uncertain. CDR3 length: 12 amino acids. Germline values: CDR1 MNHEY, CDR2 SVGEGT. Deletions cut 0 bases from V and 14 bases from J, with 8 bases between. The CDR3 is CASSYSRGTLHF. In DNA, the CDR3 is TGTGCCAGCAGTTACTCTCGGGGAACCCTCCACTTT.

This chain uses TRBV9 with TRBJ1-3; perhaps TRBD1 as D (5 bases). Germline V gene sequence: CDR1 SGDLS, CDR2 YYNGEE. This CDR3 spans 14 amino acids. Between the trimmed V and J ends, which lost 0 bases and 4 bases, there was a span of 8 bases. CDR3 sequence reads: CASSVGGDGNTIYF. The CDR3 nucleotides are TGTGCCAGCAGCGTAGGAGGGGACGGAAACACCATATATTTT.

This clone appeared a single time. V gene TRBV11-3 combines with J gene TRBJ1-2, with D possibly TRBD1 on 5 matching bases. From germline, CDR1 is SGHNT and CDR2 YENEEA. Trimming took off 1 base at V and 4 bases at J, with 13 bases between the two ends. This CDR3 contains 15 residues. The CDR3 reads CASSLVGGELYGYTF. CDR3 nucleotide sequence: TGTGCCAGCAGCTTAGTGGGAGGGGAGCTCTATGGCTACACCTTC.

CDR3 amino acids: CASSQVVSWSYGYTF. CDR3 nucleotides: TGTGCCAGCAGCCAAGTAGTCAGTTGGTCCTATGGCTACACCTTC. The chain links TRBV3-1 (or the pseudogene TRBV3-2) to TRBJ1-2; no firm D call. CDR3 length equals 15 residues. V lost 1 base to trimming and J lost 4 bases, with 13 bases between them. Looked up from germline, CDR1 is LGHDT and CDR2 is YNNKEL (reference sequence).

The chain combines TRBV9 with TRBJ2-7; D remains unclear. Trimming cost V 0 bases and J 4 bases, with 14 bases left between them. Per the germline V gene, CDR1 is SGDLS and CDR2 is YYNGEE. CDR3 size: 15 residues. CDR3 region: CASSVGQDGLYEQYF. CDR3 DNA sequence: TGTGCCAGCAGCGTAGGTCAGGATGGGCTTTACGAGCAGTACTTC.

The chain couples TRBV19 to TRBJ1-5; D gene uncertain. This CDR3 is built from 16 residues. Between the trimmed V and J ends, which lost 3 bases and 1 base, there was a span of 13 bases. Per germline, CDR1 LNHDA and CDR2 SQIVND (reference sequence). CDR3 bases: TGTGCCAGTAGTATGTTCCCGGGTAGGAGCAATCAGCCCCAGCATTTT. This encodes CASSMFPGRSNQPQHF. The whole variable domain, filled in from reference TRBV19 and TRBJ1-5, reads DGGITQSPKYLFRKEGQNVTLSCEQNLNHDAMYWYRQDPGQGLRLIYYSQIVNDFQKGDIAEGYSVSREKKESFPLTVTSAQKNPTAFYLCASSMFPGRSNQPQHFGDGTRLSIL.

The chain couples TRBV5-4 to TRBJ1-4; 11 bases line up with TRBD1. The CDR3 length is 16 residues. Germline CDR1 SGHNT, CDR2 YYREEE (reference sequence). V dropped 4 bases and J dropped 0; count of bases not matched to a gene: 2. As DNA, the CDR3 is TGTGCCAGCAGCAGGGGACAGGGGGCAACTAATGAAAAACTGTTTTTT. This gives the protein CASSRGQGATNEKLFF.

J is TRBJ1-3 and V is TRBV7-9, with D perhaps TRBD1 (6 bases). V dropped 5 bases and J dropped 4 bases, with 18 bases sitting between them. The germline gives CDR1 SEHNR, CDR2 FQNEAQ (reference sequence). The CDR3 loop spans 16 amino acids. CDR3 protein: CASSPRAGGRGNTIYF. CDR3 DNA sequence: TGTGCCAGCAGCCCCAGAGCTGGGGGCAGGGGAAACACCATATATTTT.

This clone was seen a few times. The chain couples TRBV6-5 to TRBJ2-7, with 12 positions matching TRBD2. CDR3 size: 15 residues. The ends lost 7 bases at V and 3 bases at J; junction bases unmatched: 7. CDR1 MNHEY and CDR2 SVGAGI come from the germline V gene. The CDR3 coding sequence is TGTGCCAGCAACACCGGACTAGCGGGGATCTACGAGCAGTACTTC. It is translated as CASNTGLAGIYEQYF.

A few counts support this clone. The chain links TRBV19 to TRBJ1-6; TRBD1 might be the D (5 bases). V lost 6 bases, J lost 10 bases, and 13 bases lay in between. Germline assignment: CDR1 LNHDA and CDR2 SQIVND (reference sequence). The length of the CDR3 is 13 residues. The CDR3, as DNA: TGTGCCAGTAGACAGACAGCCCAATCACCCCTCCACTTT. Translating it yields CASRQTAQSPLHF.

The chain links TRBV21-1 to TRBJ2-5. TRBV21-1 is labeled a pseudogene. The CDR3 covers 16 residues. Written as DNA, the CDR3 is TGTGCCAGCAGCAATGCGAAAAGACAGGGAGGGGAGACCCAGTACTTC. This codes for CASSNAKRQGGETQYF.

V usage is TRBV7-2 and J usage is TRBJ2-7, with 7 bases fitting TRBD1. Germline CDR1 reads SGHTA; CDR2 reads FQGNSA. The CDR3 totals 14 residues. V shed 5 bases and J 2 bases; nucleotides not matched to a gene: 6. CDR3 DNA: TGTGCCAGCAGCCCCGGGACAGTTCCCTACGAGCAGTACTTC. Translated: CASSPGTVPYEQYF.

The CDR3 coding sequence is TGTGCCAGCAGCTTACTCCCCCCCCAGCTGAACACTGAAGCTTTCTTT. The encoded protein is CASSLLPPQLNTEAFF. The gene calls are TRBV7-8 and TRBJ1-1; unclear D gene. Germline-derived CDR1 and CDR2 are SGHVS and FQNEAQ. V lost 2 bases and J lost 0, with 13 bases in between. This CDR3 contains 16 residues.